The next 5 T cell receptor beta chains were all read from a single sample in a study of blood T cell repertoires in COVID-19. TCRdb's copy holds only in-frame clones and misses some; the assay was immunoSEQ multiplex PCR. In the table there are about 120,000 clones, more than 65% of which are singletons. Sequenced input: peripheral blood. These receptors were taken from a human donor in a cohort sampled during active COVID-19.

The V and J genes are TRBV18 and TRBJ1-1; a weak D match, TRBD1 (5 bases). This CDR3 is 17 amino acids long. Germline-derived CDR1 and CDR2 are KGHSH and LQKENI. V was cut by 5 bases and J by 0 bases, with 19 bases left in between. The CDR3 loop reads CASSTTAGNLMNTEAFF. The CDR3 DNA reads TGTGCCAGCTCAACGACAGCGGGAAATCTTATGAACACTGAAGCTTTCTTT.

The chain couples TRBV28 to TRBJ1-3; D is possibly TRBD1 (6 bases). The V gene lost 7 bases and the J gene lost 4 bases, with 23 bases spanning the gap. Germline CDR1 MDHEN, CDR2 SYDVKM. CDR3 length equals 17 residues. The DNA for the CDR3 is TGTGCCAGCACCCTCCGCCTCATTCGGACAGCCGGAAACACCATATATTTT. Protein: CASTLRLIRTAGNTIYF. The full variable domain, its missing parts supplied by reference TRBV28 and TRBJ1-3, is DVKVTQSSRYLVKRTGEKVFLECVQDMDHENMFWYRQDPGLGLRLIYFSYDVKMKEKGDIPEGYSVSREKKERFSLILESASTNQTSMYLCASTLRLIRTAGNTIYFGEGSWLTVV.

The rearrangement links TRBV5-1 to TRBJ1-5; D gene ambiguous. V lost 3 bases and J lost 1, with 5 bases in between. Germline CDR1 and CDR2: SGHRS and YFSETQ. The CDR3 is 13 residues long. This chain's CDR3 is CASSSGSNQPQHF. The CDR3 nucleotides are TGCGCCAGCAGCTCCGGGAGCAATCAGCCCCAGCATTTT.

Only one count was recorded for this clone. The CDR3 coding sequence is TGCAGCGTTGTTCTGGGCAGGGGAGGCACAGATACGCAGTATTTT. It encodes CSVVLGRGGTDTQYF. The genes are TRBV29-1 and TRBJ2-3; D possibly corresponds to TRBD1 (6 bases). CDR1 and CDR2 (germline): SQVTM, ANQGSEA. The CDR3 consists of 15 residues. Trimming took 4 bases from V and 1 from J, leaving 15 bases between them.

This clone was recorded at least ten times. The chain joins TRBV7-3 to TRBJ2-1; no definite D call. Looked up from germline, CDR1 is SGHTA and CDR2 is FQGTGA. The V and J ends lost 5 bases and 7 bases respectively, with 9 bases between them. The CDR3 runs to 12 residues. CDR3 protein: CASSPNENEQFF. Written as DNA, the CDR3 is TGTGCCAGCAGCCCTAATGAGAATGAGCAGTTCTTC.